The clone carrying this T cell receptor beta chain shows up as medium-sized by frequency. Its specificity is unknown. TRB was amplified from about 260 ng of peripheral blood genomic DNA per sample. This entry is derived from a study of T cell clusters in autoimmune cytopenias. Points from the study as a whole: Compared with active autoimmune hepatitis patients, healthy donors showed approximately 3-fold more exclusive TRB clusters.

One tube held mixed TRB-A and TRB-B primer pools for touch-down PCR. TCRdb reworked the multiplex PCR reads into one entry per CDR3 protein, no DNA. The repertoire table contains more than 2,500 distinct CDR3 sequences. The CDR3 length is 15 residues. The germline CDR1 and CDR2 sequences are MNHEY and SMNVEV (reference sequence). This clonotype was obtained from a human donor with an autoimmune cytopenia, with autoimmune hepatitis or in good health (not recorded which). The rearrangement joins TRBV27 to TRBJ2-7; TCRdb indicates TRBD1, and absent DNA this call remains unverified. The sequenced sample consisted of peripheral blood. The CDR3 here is CASSWSGHLTYEQYF.